This TCR beta chain derives from a study of shared T cell receptors in the human thymus. TCRdb keeps only in-frame clones here, not all; method: immunoSEQ multiplex PCR. The repertoire has hundreds of thousands of clones, around three quarters of them found once; the top ten carry 0.01% to 0.015%. This sample also belongs to another study, concerning human thymus T cells. That paper notes: The sample donors, healthy Finnish infants, were having corrective surgery for congenital heart defects. The thymus tissue came from resections taken during corrective heart surgery. Both thymic and peripheral blood repertoires showed apparently biased V and J usage. As related research reported, thymic repertoires overlapped highly among unrelated individuals.

The source material was thymocytes. The sequence was collected from a boy under three years old with a congenital heart defect.

In nucleotides, the CDR3 is TGTGCCAGCGTACAGCAGGGGGTGGAAGATACGCAGTATTTT. Protein sequence: CASVQQGVEDTQYF. The chain employs TRBV6-1 and TRBJ2-3; 7 positions match TRBD1. Germline values: CDR1 MNHNS, CDR2 SASEGT. CDR3 size: 14 residues. The J segment lost 5 bases and the V segment lost 8 bases, leaving 10 bases of the junction unmatched.